Following are 27 T cell receptor beta chains from one sample sequenced in a study of persistence of HIV-infected CD4 T cells. Lysates of CMV-infected fibroblasts at approximately 10 ug/mL stimulated these cells. CD4+ T cells upregulating both CD40 ligand and CD69 were sorted as responding cells. The libraries were made with immunoSEQ version 4 in survey mode. The method was immunoSEQ multiplex PCR; TCRdb's version includes in-frame clones alone and lacks a portion of them. The sample includes 10,000 to 15,000 clones, approximately 71% seen only once; the top ten take about 18%. No antigen has been identified for these receptors. This specimen consisted of CD4+ T cells sorted from PBMCs after approximately 19-hour stimulation, obtained from a patient who received antiretroviral therapy. The receptors come from an adult man with HIV who was CMV-seropositive.

This clone was counted a few times. V is TRBV23-1 and J is TRBJ2-1; 12 bases align to TRBD1. TRBV23-1 is assigned to the ORF class and has an uncertain function. The CDR3 extends over 14 amino acids. V lost 8 bases, J lost 8 bases, and 7 bases stayed unmatched. CDR3 nucleotide sequence: TGCGCCAGCGGCGGGGGACAGGGGGCAGATGAGCAGTTCTTC. It yields the protein CASGGGQGADEQFF.

This clone was counted between two and nine times. The chain joins TRBV27 to TRBJ1-6; 11 nucleotides line up with TRBD1. V lost 8 bases, J lost 9 bases, and 6 bases stayed unmatched. CDR3 length: 14 residues. CDR1 and CDR2 from the germline V gene are MNHEY and SMNVEV (reference sequence). Here the CDR3 reads CASGGQGAFSPLHF. CDR3 DNA: TGTGCCAGCGGAGGACAGGGGGCTTTTTCACCCCTCCACTTT.

This clone turned up a few times. The rearrangement joins TRBV9 to TRBJ1-1; a possible D gene is TRBD1 (5 bases). Between the trimmed V and J ends, which lost 1 base and 1 base, there was a span of 8 bases. CDR3 length: 14 residues. CDR1 is SGDLS, CDR2 YYNGEE, per germline. This CDR3 reads CASSVIGTNTEAFF. Written as DNA, the CDR3 is TGTGCCAGCAGCGTAATCGGGACGAACACTGAAGCTTTCTTT.

The chain combines TRBV10-1 with TRBJ2-4; unclear D gene. Germline V gives CDR1 WNHNN, CDR2 SYGVQD (reference sequence). This CDR3 contains 13 residues. The V end lost 7 bases, the J end lost 0 bases, and 7 bases lay between the germline ends. CDR3: CASKGLAKNIQYF. Here the CDR3 DNA reads TGCGCCAGCAAGGGCTTAGCCAAAAACATTCAGTACTTC.

This clone was seen once. The chain carries TRBV2 and TRBJ1-5; D gene ambiguous. Trimming removed 8 bases from V and 2 bases from J, with 7 bases in between. Germline CDR1 reads SNHLY; CDR2 reads FYNNEI. The CDR3 length is 12 residues. CDR3 loop: CASLEGNQPQHF. CDR3 DNA: TGTGCCAGCCTGGAGGGCAATCAGCCCCAGCATTTT.

This chain connects TRBV28 to TRBJ2-6; D uncertain. Deletions cut 6 bases from V and 4 bases from J, with 13 bases between. The CDR3 sequence is 15 residues long. The germline CDR1 and CDR2 sequences are MDHEN and SYDVKM. The CDR3 is CASRRWQSGANVLTF. The CDR3, as DNA: TGTGCCAGCAGACGGTGGCAGTCCGGGGCCAACGTCCTGACTTTC. Drawing the rest from reference TRBV28 and TRBJ2-6, the complete variable domain is DVKVTQSSRYLVKRTGEKVFLECVQDMDHENMFWYRQDPGLGLRLIYFSYDVKMKEKGDIPEGYSVSREKKERFSLILESASTNQTSMYLCASRRWQSGANVLTFGAGSRLTVL.

The V and J genes are TRBV4-1 and TRBJ1-2, with D perhaps TRBD1 (5 bases). The germline V and J ends were trimmed by 0 bases and 8 bases, with 16 bases remaining between them. The germline V gene encodes CDR1 MGHRA and CDR2 YSYEKL. The CDR3 has 15 amino acids. In nucleotides, the CDR3 is TGCGCCAGCAGCCAAGATTTGCGGCGGGGCGAAGGCTACACCTTC. Translated, it gives CASSQDLRRGEGYTF.

This chain uses TRBV5-1 with TRBJ2-1; TRBD2 aligns across 11 bases. The CDR3 covers 15 residues. Trimming cost V 4 bases and J 6 bases; bases outside gene matches: 6. The germline V gene encodes CDR1 SGHRS and CDR2 YFSETQ. As DNA, the CDR3 is TGCGCCAGCAGCCCAATAGCGGGGGGGCCCAATGAGCAGTTCTTC. Protein sequence: CASSPIAGGPNEQFF.

V usage is TRBV21-1 and J usage is TRBJ2-7; TRBD1 was called by the table and not checked on the DNA. TRBV21-1 counts as a pseudogene. The CDR3 runs to 17 residues. As DNA, the CDR3 is TGTGCCAGCAGCAAAGGACGAACGGGGACAGGGGTTTTCGAGCAGTACTTC. It specifies CASSKGRTGTGVFEQYF.

This clone occurred once. The genes are TRBV7-2 and TRBJ1-1, with D perhaps TRBD1 (6 bases). Trimming shortened V by 2 bases and J by 5 bases, and 12 bases separated the two germline ends. This CDR3 spans 14 amino acids. Germline assignment: CDR1 SGHTA and CDR2 FQGNSA. The CDR3 DNA follows: TGTGCCAGCAGCTTAAGTTTAGGGGGGACTGAAGCTTTCTTT. This codes for CASSLSLGGTEAFF.

The rearrangement uses TRBV5-1 and TRBJ2-3, with 9 bases fitting TRBD2. This CDR3 contains 20 residues. Germline lookup yields CDR1 SGHRS and CDR2 YFSETQ. The J segment lost 2 bases and the V segment lost 4 bases, leaving 20 bases of the junction unmatched. In nucleotides, the CDR3 is TGCGCCAGCAGCCTGGCCTTGGTTCATAGCGGGGGCCCCTCCACAGATACGCAGTATTTT. This gives the protein CASSLALVHSGGPSTDTQYF.

A few counts support this clone. The chain is built from TRBV5-1 and TRBJ2-3; D could derive from TRBD1 or TRBD2 (5 bases each). The germline gives CDR1 SGHRS, CDR2 YFSETQ. V was shortened by 2 bases and J by 2 bases, with 12 bases between the two germline ends. The CDR3 is 15 amino acids. The CDR3 region has the DNA TGCGCCAGCAGCTTCGTGGGGGAGAACACAGATACGCAGTATTTT. It specifies CASSFVGENTDTQYF.

This chain connects TRBV19 to TRBJ2-3, with 13 nucleotides matching TRBD2. The CDR3 covers 16 residues. The germline CDR1 and CDR2 sequences are LNHDA and SQIVND (reference sequence). After removal of 9 bases from V and 5 bases from J, the junction contained 11 bases not matched to a gene. CDR3 DNA: TGTGCCAGCAGATATACTAGCGGGGGGGCCGTAGATACGCAGTATTTT. This encodes CASRYTSGGAVDTQYF.

The chain joins TRBV9 to TRBJ1-2, with a possible D match to TRBD1 (6 bases). V lost 4 bases and J 2 bases, leaving 15 bases between the germline ends. This CDR3 contains 15 residues. Germline V CDR1 and CDR2: SGDLS, YYNGEE. This CDR3 reads CASSPTGSTNYGYTF. The CDR3 region has the DNA TGTGCCAGCAGCCCGACAGGCTCCACCAACTATGGCTACACCTTC.

This chain connects TRBV7-9 to TRBJ2-5; maybe TRBD1 (6 bases). The CDR3 totals 13 residues. Germline assignment: CDR1 SEHNR and CDR2 FQNEAQ (reference sequence). Trimming cost V 5 bases and J 2 bases, with 9 bases left between them. The CDR3 DNA reads as TGTGCCAGCAGCCGGGACACACAAGAGACCCAGTACTTC. Translation: CASSRDTQETQYF. Using reference TRBV7-9 and TRBJ2-5 for the parts outside the CDR3, the full variable domain is DTGVSQNPRHKITKRGQNVTFRCDPISEHNRLYWYRQTLGQGPEFLTYFQNEAQLEKSRLLSDRFSAERPKGSFSTLEIQRTEQGDSAMYLCASSRDTQETQYFGPGTRLLVL.

In this sample, this clone turned up a few times. The genes are TRBV7-8 and TRBJ1-5; D uncertain. This CDR3 region has 14 residues. V lost 6 bases, J lost 3 bases, and 12 bases lay in between. The V gene's germline CDR1 is SGHVS and CDR2 FQNEAQ. The DNA of the CDR3 is TGTGCCAGCAGTCTGGACTCCGCCAATCAGCCCCAGCATTTT. Amino acids: CASSLDSANQPQHF.

V usage is TRBV3-1 (or the pseudogene TRBV3-2) and J usage is TRBJ2-2; D call uncertain. The CDR3 spans 13 residues. Germline V gene data show CDR1 as LGHDT and CDR2 as YNNKEL (reference sequence). Trimming pared 7 bases from V and 7 bases from J, leaving 13 bases between. The CDR3 DNA sequence: TGTGCCAGCAACACGAATACCGACGGGGAGCTGTTTTTT. Residues: CASNTNTDGELFF.

V is TRBV15 and J is TRBJ2-1, with 9 bases lining up with TRBD2. The CDR3 length is 16 residues. V was clipped by 0 bases and J by 7 bases; unmatched bases: 7. Per germline, CDR1 LNHNV and CDR2 YYDKDF (reference sequence). The CDR3 DNA sequence: TGTGCCACCAGCAGAGAGGCGCGGGGGGGCTGGAATGAGCAGTTCTTC. Protein sequence: CATSREARGGWNEQFF.

This sequence joins TRBV11-2 and TRBJ2-3, with TRBD2 matching over 8 bases. CDR3 size: 16 residues. The V and J ends lost 0 bases and 5 bases, in that order; junction bases with no gene match: 7. CDR1 is SGHAT, CDR2 FQNNGV, per germline. This chain's CDR3 is CASSLDVTSAVDTQYF. CDR3 DNA sequence: TGTGCCAGCAGCTTAGATGTGACTAGCGCGGTAGATACGCAGTATTTT.

By its share, this clone is medium-sized. The rearrangement links TRBV6-2 or TRBV6-3 to TRBJ2-1; D possibly corresponds to TRBD2 (5 bases). Trimming stripped 7 bases from V and 2 bases from J, with 15 bases between. The CDR3 has 15 residues. The V gene's germline CDR1 is MNHEY and CDR2 SVGEGT. The CDR3 nucleotides read TGTGCCAGCACCCCCCGGGAACCCGCCTACAATGAGCAGTTCTTC. Amino acids: CASTPREPAYNEQFF.

The chain employs TRBV29-1 and TRBJ2-7; maybe TRBD1 (6 bases). From germline, CDR1 is SQVTM and CDR2 ANQGSEA. The CDR3 covers 16 residues. The V end was cut by 4 bases, the J end by 2 bases, with 21 bases between. The CDR3, as DNA: TGCAGCGTTGGGGGCCAACAGGGCCTCCCTCCCTACGAGCAGTACTTC. It specifies CSVGGQQGLPPYEQYF.

This chain connects TRBV3-1 (or the pseudogene TRBV3-2) to TRBJ2-1; 10 bases agree with TRBD2. Looked up from germline, CDR1 is LGHDT and CDR2 is YNNKEL (reference sequence). CDR3 length equals 16 residues. With V trimmed by 1 base and J by 7 bases, 7 bases remained unmatched. Here the CDR3 reads CASSQGTAGGRNEQFF. CDR3 DNA: TGTGCCAGCAGCCAAGGAACAGCGGGGGGGCGGAATGAGCAGTTCTTC.

The chain carries TRBV5-8 and TRBJ2-1; the D gene is possibly TRBD1 (5 bases). The CDR3 totals 12 residues. V was pared by 3 bases and J by 6 bases, with 7 bases between. Germline V lookup: CDR1 SGHTS, CDR2 YDEGEE. The CDR3 sequence: CASSSRVNEQFF. CDR3 bases: TGTGCCAGCAGCTCCAGGGTCAATGAGCAGTTCTTC.

The chain has TRBV5-1 and TRBJ2-2, with D possibly TRBD2 on 5 matching bases. In germline, CDR1 is SGHRS, CDR2 YFSETQ. The CDR3 consists of 17 residues. V was pared by 4 bases and J by 7 bases, with 23 bases between. The DNA of the CDR3 is TGCGCCAGCAGCCCACGTAGTCTTGAGGGAGCGGTCGGGGAGCTGTTTTTT. Encoded protein: CASSPRSLEGAVGELFF. Filled out from reference TRBV5-1 and TRBJ2-2, the complete variable domain reads KAGVTQTPRYLIKTRGQQVTLSCSPISGHRSVSWYQQTPGQGLQFLFEYFSETQRNKGNFPGRFSGRQFSNSRSEMNVSTLELGDSALYLCASSPRSLEGAVGELFFGEGSRLTVL.

The gene calls are TRBV5-1 and TRBJ1-1, with D hard to call. Trimming pared 0 bases from V and 4 bases from J, leaving 13 bases between. CDR1 and CDR2 from the germline V gene are SGHRS and YFSETQ. The CDR3 sequence is 15 residues long. Here the CDR3 DNA reads TGCGCCAGCAGCTTGGCCAGTTTTCTGGGCACTGAAGCTTTCTTT. Residues: CASSLASFLGTEAFF.

J is TRBJ2-7 and V is TRBV9; the D is unclear. This CDR3 has 15 residues. Germline V gene sequence: CDR1 SGDLS, CDR2 YYNGEE. Between the trimmed V and J ends, which lost 0 bases and 0 bases, there was a span of 10 bases. The CDR3 reads CASSVAEYGSYEQYF. The CDR3 nucleotides are TGTGCCAGCAGCGTAGCGGAGTACGGCTCCTACGAGCAGTACTTC.

The CDR3 nucleotides are TGTGCCAGCTCACCGGAGAGCAATCAGCCCCAGCATTTT. Amino acid sequence: CASSPESNQPQHF. The chain is built from TRBV18 and TRBJ1-5; D is ambiguous. V was pared by 3 bases and J by 1 base, with 4 bases between. The CDR3 runs to 13 residues. Per the germline V gene, CDR1 is KGHSH and CDR2 is LQKENI. The full variable domain, in which reference TRBV18 and TRBJ1-5 provide the parts outside the CDR3, is NAGVMQNPRHLVRRRGQEARLRCSPMKGHSHVYWYRQLPEEGLKFMVYLQKENIIDESGMPKERFSAEFPKEGPSILRIQQVVRGDSAAYFCASSPESNQPQHFGDGTRLSIL.